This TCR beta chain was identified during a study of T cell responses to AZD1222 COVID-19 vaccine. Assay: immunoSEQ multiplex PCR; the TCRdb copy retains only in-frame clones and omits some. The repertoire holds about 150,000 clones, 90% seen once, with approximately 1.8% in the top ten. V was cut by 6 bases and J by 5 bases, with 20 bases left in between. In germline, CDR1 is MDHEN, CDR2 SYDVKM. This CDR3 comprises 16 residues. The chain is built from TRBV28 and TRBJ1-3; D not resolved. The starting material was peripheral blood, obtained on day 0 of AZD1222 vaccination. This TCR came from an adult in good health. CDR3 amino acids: CASSLHARDSRNTIYF. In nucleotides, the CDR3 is TGTGCCAGCAGCCTCCACGCGAGGGATTCGAGAAACACCATATATTTT.